Shown below are 8 T cell receptor beta chains from a single sample sequenced in a study of early T cells in non-severe SARS-CoV-2 infection (dated by TCRdb to the early 2020s). The library relied on 5' RACE. Sequencer: NextSeq 500. TCRdb applied fastp at Q25 and MiXCR to the public reads, then kept only in-frame beta chains. Entries that share a CDR3 protein sequence are merged under the most common genes and DNA. The sample table shows around 30,000 distinct CDR3 sequences, and about 6% are seen once. The ten largest clones take up roughly 22% of the sample. Sequenced: whole blood. The receptor source for this set is an adult who was a healthcare worker with PCR-confirmed SARS-CoV-2 infection or an uninfected control (not recorded which).

This clonotype was picked up many times. V and J are TRBV6-6 and TRBJ1-5; 7 bases fit TRBD1. This CDR3 comprises 13 residues. Germline V gives CDR1 MNHNY, CDR2 SVGAGI (reference sequence). Losses at the gene ends were 5 bases for V and 5 bases for J; bases not matched to a gene: 3. Here the CDR3 DNA reads TGTGCCAGCAGTACGGGACAGCATCAGCCCCAGCATTTT. This gives the protein CASSTGQHQPQHF.

The chain has TRBV7-8 and TRBJ2-1, with TRBD2 identical over 13 bases. J gave up 8 bases and V 5 bases, and 12 bases lay outside the gene matches. This CDR3 contains 17 residues. Germline V gene lookup returns CDR1 SGHVS and CDR2 FQNEAQ. CDR3 sequence reads: CASSREGTSGNWYEQFF. The CDR3 DNA reads TGTGCCAGCAGCCGGGAAGGGACTAGCGGGAATTGGTATGAGCAGTTCTTC.

This clonotype was counted many times. This chain joins TRBV7-6 and TRBJ2-2; D remains ambiguous. CDR3 length: 15 amino acids. V was clipped by 7 bases and J by 0 bases, with 12 bases between them. From germline, CDR1 is SGHVS and CDR2 FNYEAQ. CDR3 region: CASTSQSANTGELFF. The CDR3 nucleotides read TGTGCCAGCACCTCACAAAGCGCGAACACCGGGGAGCTGTTTTTT.

This clonotype was detected many times. The J gene is TRBJ2-7, the V gene TRBV10-2; TRBD2 matches 8 bases. Germline V gene sequence: CDR1 WSHSY, CDR2 SAAADI. The CDR3 covers 14 residues. V shed 5 bases, J shed 1 base, and the junction held 4 bases outside the gene matches. The CDR3 spells CASSSGSRSYEQYF. As DNA, the CDR3 is TGCGCCAGCAGTAGCGGGAGTCGGTCCTACGAGCAGTACTTC.

Ten or more counts support this clonotype. The J gene is TRBJ1-1, the V gene TRBV11-2; D call uncertain. This CDR3 comprises 16 residues. CDR1 and CDR2 from the germline V gene are SGHAT and FQNNGV. Trimming took off 4 bases at V and 4 bases at J, with 19 bases between the two ends. CDR3 in amino acids: CASSSLRGGVGTEAFF. The CDR3, as DNA: TGTGCCAGCAGCTCGCTTAGAGGTGGGGTGGGCACTGAAGCTTTCTTT.

This clonotype came up a few times. This chain uses TRBV15 with TRBJ2-1; possibly TRBD2 for D (6 bases). This CDR3 has 15 amino acids. Trimming stripped 0 bases from V and 2 bases from J, with 8 bases between. The germline gives CDR1 LNHNV, CDR2 YYDKDF (reference sequence). In DNA form, the CDR3 reads TGTGCCACCAGCAGAGACCCGGGAGCCTACAATGAGCAGTTCTTC. This gives the protein CATSRDPGAYNEQFF.

The chain uses TRBV2 and TRBJ1-2; 7 bases match TRBD1. Losses at the gene ends were 6 bases for V and 1 base for J; bases not matched to a gene: 2. CDR3 length: 13 residues. Germline V CDR1 and CDR2: SNHLY, FYNNEI. The CDR3 protein is CASRGDSNYGYTF. CDR3 in DNA: TGTGCCAGCAGAGGGGACAGTAACTATGGCTACACCTTC.

This clonotype came up many times. This chain uses TRBV12-3 or TRBV12-4 with TRBJ2-1, with 7 positions matching TRBD2. Losses at the gene ends were 1 base for V and 0 bases for J; bases not matched to a gene: 0. CDR3 length equals 15 residues. Here the CDR3 DNA reads TGTGCCAGCAGTTTAGGCGGGGGCTCCTACAATGAGCAGTTCTTC. It translates to CASSLGGGSYNEQFF.